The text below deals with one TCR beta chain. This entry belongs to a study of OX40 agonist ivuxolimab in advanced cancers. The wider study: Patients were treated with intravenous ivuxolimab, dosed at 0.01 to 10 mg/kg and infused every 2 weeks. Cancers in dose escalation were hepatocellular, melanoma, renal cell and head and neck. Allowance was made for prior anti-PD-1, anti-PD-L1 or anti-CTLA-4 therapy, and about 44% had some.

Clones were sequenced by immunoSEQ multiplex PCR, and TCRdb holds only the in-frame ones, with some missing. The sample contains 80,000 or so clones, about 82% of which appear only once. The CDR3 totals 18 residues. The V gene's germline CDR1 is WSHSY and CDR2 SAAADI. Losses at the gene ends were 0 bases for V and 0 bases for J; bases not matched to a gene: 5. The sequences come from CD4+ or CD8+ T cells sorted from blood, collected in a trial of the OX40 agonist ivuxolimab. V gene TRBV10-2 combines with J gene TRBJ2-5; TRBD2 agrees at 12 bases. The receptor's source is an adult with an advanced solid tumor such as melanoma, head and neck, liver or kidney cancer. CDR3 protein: CASSESGTSGSYQETQYF. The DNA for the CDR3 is TGCGCCAGCAGTGAGTCGGGGACTAGCGGGTCGTACCAAGAGACCCAGTACTTC.